These 13 T cell receptor beta chains originate from one sample sequenced in a study of T-cell memory formation after mild COVID-19. TCRdb analysed the 5' RACE reads with MiXCR anew, one entry per CDR3 protein. The table includes about 210,000 distinct CDR3 sequences, under 12% detected once. The sample taken for sequencing was PBMCs or a T cell subset sorted from them (not recorded which). The receptors originated from a man younger than 35 who had mild COVID-19 (a few samples of this study predate the infection). Cell type and time point are not known.

This clonotype came up many times. CDR3 DNA sequence: TGTGCCAGCAGCGTCGGGGCCTCCGGGCAGCCCCAGCATTTT. Protein sequence: CASSVGASGQPQHF. The chain employs TRBV9 and TRBJ1-5; the D gene is possibly TRBD1 (5 bases). Germline loops: CDR1 SGDLS, CDR2 YYNGEE. Trimming removed 2 bases from V and 7 bases from J, with 13 bases in between. The CDR3 loop spans 14 amino acids.

There are a few counts of this clonotype. The chain employs TRBV9 and TRBJ2-5; D uncertain. CDR1 is SGDLS and CDR2 is YYNGEE in the germline V gene. CDR3 length equals 15 residues. Trimming took 0 bases from V and 4 from J, leaving 13 bases between them. The CDR3 coding sequence is TGTGCCAGCAGCGTAGGTGGGCAGACCTTAGAGACCCAGTACTTC. Translating gives CASSVGGQTLETQYF. The variable domain in full, with the rest retrieved from reference TRBV9 and TRBJ2-5, is DSGVTQTPKHLITATGQRVTLRCSPRSGDLSVYWYQQSLDQGLQFLIQYYNGEERAKGNILERFSAQQFPDLHSELNLSSLELGDSALYFCASSVGGQTLETQYFGPGTRLLVL.

This clonotype showed up just a few times. The chain employs TRBV10-3 and TRBJ1-2; D not certain. The CDR3 totals 11 residues. CDR1 and CDR2 (germline): ENHRY, SYGVKD. V lost 11 bases and J 2 bases, leaving 9 bases between the germline ends. The CDR3 coding sequence is TGTGCCGCGGGCTCCAACTATGGCTACACCTTC. Residues: CAAGSNYGYTF.

The sample holds many counts of this clonotype. This sequence joins TRBV7-2 and TRBJ2-7, with D perhaps matching TRBD2 (6 bases). The CDR3 runs to 14 residues. Germline V lookup: CDR1 SGHTA, CDR2 FQGNSA. V was shortened by 1 base and J by 3 bases, with 10 bases between the two germline ends. Written as DNA, the CDR3 is TGTGCCAGCAGCTTAGGTCTAGCGTTCTACGAGCAGTACTTC. This translates into CASSLGLAFYEQYF.

The chain has TRBV27 and TRBJ1-3; 7 bases agree with TRBD1. J gave up 3 bases and V 5 bases, and 7 bases lay outside the gene matches. Germline V gene lookup returns CDR1 MNHEY and CDR2 SMNVEV (reference sequence). The CDR3 is 15 amino acids. The CDR3 DNA reads as TGTGCCAGCAGTCCCCTTGACAGGGTTGGAAACACCATATATTTT. Amino acids: CASSPLDRVGNTIYF.

This clonotype was detected only a few times. The chain has TRBV12-3 or TRBV12-4 and TRBJ1-2; D unresolved. This CDR3 has 13 amino acids. V was cut by 7 bases and J by 8 bases, with 17 bases left in between. The CDR3 coding sequence is TGTGCCAGCACCCAATTAGGAATAGGGGGCTACACCTTC. Its translation is CASTQLGIGGYTF.

V and J are TRBV5-5 and TRBJ1-5; D gene unclear. V was shortened by 3 bases and J by 10 bases, with 17 bases between the two germline ends. The CDR3 runs 14 residues. From germline, CDR1 is SGHKS and CDR2 YYEKEE (reference sequence). CDR3 residues: CASSYLEDFSPQHF. CDR3 sequence (DNA): TGTGCCAGCAGCTATCTCGAGGACTTCAGCCCCCAGCATTTT.

This clonotype was observed a handful of times. The chain employs TRBV4-1 and TRBJ2-4; D gene ambiguous. The V and J ends lost 0 bases and 8 bases respectively, with 17 bases between them. The CDR3 sequence is 16 residues long. Germline CDR1 MGHRA, CDR2 YSYEKL. The CDR3 spells CASSQEGAAPGYIQYF. CDR3 in DNA: TGCGCCAGCAGCCAAGAAGGAGCCGCCCCCGGGTACATTCAGTACTTC.

The V gene is TRBV3-1, the J gene TRBJ2-1; 8 bases map to TRBD2. This CDR3 contains 15 residues. V lost 1 base, J lost 9 bases, and 8 bases stayed unmatched. Germline-derived CDR1 and CDR2 are LGHDT and YNNKEL (reference sequence). In DNA form, the CDR3 reads TGTGCCAGCAGCCAAGGGGTCGGGGGGGACGCTGAGCAGTTCTTC. This gives the protein CASSQGVGGDAEQFF.

This clonotype was seen many times. The chain couples TRBV5-1 to TRBJ1-5; D unclear. CDR1 and CDR2 from the germline V gene are SGHRS and YFSETQ. The CDR3 runs 14 residues. Trimming took off 4 bases at V and 0 bases at J, with 8 bases between the two ends. Here the CDR3 DNA reads TGCGCCAGCAGCCCGGGTGATAGCAATCAGCCCCAGCATTTT. Its translation: CASSPGDSNQPQHF.

The rearrangement links TRBV11-2 to TRBJ2-5, with a weak D call TRBD1 (6 bases). The CDR3 spans 15 residues. The V gene's germline CDR1 is SGHAT and CDR2 FQNNGV. V dropped 4 bases and J dropped 5 bases, with 17 bases sitting between them. CDR3 sequence: CASSSTGDKWETQYF. The DNA for the CDR3 is TGTGCCAGCAGCTCAACCGGGGACAAGTGGGAGACCCAGTACTTC. Full variable domain (rest looked up from reference TRBV11-2 and TRBJ2-5): EAGVAQSPRYKIIEKRQSVAFWCNPISGHATLYWYQQILGQGPKLLIQFQNNGVVDDSQLPKDRFSAERLKGVDSTLKIQPAKLEDSAVYLCASSSTGDKWETQYFGPGTRLLVL.

DNA of the CDR3: TGCGCCAGCAGCCGGGACAGGGGGCTCGGAAACACCATATATTTT. This encodes CASSRDRGLGNTIYF. The chain employs TRBV5-1 and TRBJ1-3, with 12 bases aligning to TRBD1. The CDR3 has 15 amino acids. V was pared by 4 bases and J by 4 bases, with 3 bases of the junction left unmatched. Germline-derived CDR1 and CDR2 are SGHRS and YFSETQ.

This clonotype appeared a few times. The chain combines TRBV9 with TRBJ2-5; TRBD2 matches 8 bases. In germline, CDR1 is SGDLS, CDR2 YYNGEE. The V and J ends lost 1 base and 5 bases, in that order; junction bases with no gene match: 7. The CDR3 loop spans 15 amino acids. The CDR3 reads CASSVSGLVGETQYF. Here the CDR3 DNA reads TGTGCCAGCAGCGTATCGGGACTAGTGGGGGAGACCCAGTACTTC.